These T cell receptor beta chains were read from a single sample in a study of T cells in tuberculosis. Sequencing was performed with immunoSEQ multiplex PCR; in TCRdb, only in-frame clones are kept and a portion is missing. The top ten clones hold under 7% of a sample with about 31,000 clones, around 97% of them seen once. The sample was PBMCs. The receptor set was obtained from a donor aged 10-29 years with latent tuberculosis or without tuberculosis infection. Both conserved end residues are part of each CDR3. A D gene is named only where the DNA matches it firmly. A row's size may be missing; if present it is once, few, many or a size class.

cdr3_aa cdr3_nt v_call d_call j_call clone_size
CASRYDNRGPYGYTF TGTGCCAGTAGATACGATAACAGGGGGCCCTATGGCTACACCTTC TRBV5-4 TRBD1 TRBJ1-2 .
CASSETGNSGNTIYF TGTGCCAGCAGTGAGACAGGAAACTCTGGAAACACCATATATTTT TRBV2 . TRBJ1-3 .
CASSEKVTGVTYEQYF TGTGCCAGTAGTGAAAAAGTAACAGGGGTTACTTACGAGCAGTACTTC TRBV19 TRBD1 TRBJ2-7 .
CASSDRADGYTF TGTGCCAGCAGTGACAGGGCCGATGGCTACACCTTC TRBV2 . TRBJ1-2 once
CASSLTSGRDTDTQYF TGTGCCAGCAGCCTGACTAGCGGGAGGGACACAGATACGCAGTATTTT TRBV7-9 TRBD2 TRBJ2-3 .
CASSLRGLEAFF TGTGCCAGCAGCTTGCGAGGGTTAGAGGCTTTCTTT TRBV5-8 . TRBJ1-1 .
CATGQGSLNTEAFF TGCGCCACCGGACAGGGTTCCTTGAACACTGAAGCTTTCTTT TRBV5-1 TRBD1 TRBJ1-1 .
CASSLTQGPEQYF TGCGCCAGCAGCCTGACCCAGGGGCCCGAGCAGTACTTC TRBV4-1 . TRBJ2-7 .
CASSQGGLAGTGELFF TGTGCCAGCAGCCAAGGGGGACTAGCGGGGACCGGGGAGCTGTTTTTT TRBV14 TRBD2 TRBJ2-2 .
CASIRTAGRAEAFF TGTGCCAGCATAAGAACAGCGGGGAGGGCTGAAGCTTTCTTT TRBV6-1 . TRBJ1-1 .
CASSLWGPSGGETQYF TGCGCCAGCAGCTTGTGGGGCCCTTCAGGGGGTGAGACCCAGTACTTC TRBV5-1 TRBD1 TRBJ2-5 .
CASSPRLAGETQYF TGTGCCAGCAGCCCACGACTAGCGGGGGAGACCCAGTACTTC TRBV7-2 TRBD2 TRBJ2-5 .
CASSQETGGPYNEQFF TGTGCCAGCAGCCAAGAAACAGGGGGCCCCTACAATGAGCAGTTCTTC TRBV4-2 TRBD1 TRBJ2-1 .
CAISESRTGRLYGYTF TGTGCCATCAGTGAGTCACGAACTGGGCGTCTTTATGGCTACACCTTC TRBV10-3 . TRBJ1-2 .
CASSRSPASGFSYNEQFF TGCGCCAGCAGCCGAAGCCCGGCTAGCGGTTTCTCCTACAATGAGCAGTTCTTC TRBV4-1 TRBD2 TRBJ2-1 .
CASISGGNTIYF TGTGCCAGCATATCGGGTGGAAACACCATATATTTT TRBV6-5 . TRBJ1-3 .
CASSLDGRDNQPQHF TGTGCCAGCAGCTTGGACGGGAGGGACAATCAGCCCCAGCATTTT TRBV5-6 . TRBJ1-5 .
CASSRSGGGASETQYF TGTGCCAGTAGCCGGTCGGGCGGGGGGGCCTCAGAGACCCAGTACTTC TRBV5-4 TRBD2 TRBJ2-5 .
CASTLDLRQGGYTF TGTGCCAGCACCCTTGATCTCCGACAGGGTGGCTACACCTTC TRBV6-5 TRBD1 TRBJ1-2 .
CASSINRLDGYTF TGTGCCAGTAGTATAAACAGGCTGGATGGCTACACCTTC TRBV19 . TRBJ1-2 .
CASTPGGLVSGTQYF TGTGCCAGCACCCCCGGAGGACTGGTATCGGGGACCCAGTACTTC TRBV28 . TRBJ2-5 .
CSVASLSRSAKNIQYF TGCAGCGTTGCTAGCCTCTCGAGGTCAGCCAAAAACATTCAGTACTTC TRBV29-1 . TRBJ2-4 .
CASSTGTGASETQYF TGTGCCAGCAGCACAGGGACAGGGGCTTCAGAGACCCAGTACTTC TRBV28 TRBD1 TRBJ2-5 .
CASSLVGGNTGELFF TGTGCCAGCAGCTTAGTAGGGGGGAACACCGGGGAGCTGTTTTTT TRBV11-3 . TRBJ2-2 once
CASSATGVGYEQYF TGCGCCAGCAGCGCGACGGGGGTAGGTTACGAGCAGTACTTC TRBV10-2 . TRBJ2-7 .
CASSPEARNYGYTF TGTGCCAGCTCACCGGAGGCTCGAAACTATGGCTACACCTTC TRBV18 . TRBJ1-2 .
CASSLTGEGTDTQYF TGTGCCAGCAGCTTGACAGGGGAAGGCACAGATACGCAGTATTTT TRBV7-9 TRBD1 TRBJ2-3 .
CASRPEGRAGEQYF TGCGCCAGCAGACCCGAGGGGAGGGCGGGCGAGCAGTACTTC TRBV5-1 TRBD2 TRBJ2-7 medium-sized
CASSTTGKRDEQYF TGTGCCAGTAGTACTACAGGGAAGAGAGACGAGCAGTACTTC TRBV19 . TRBJ2-7 .
CASSLWTSEQFF TGTGCCAGCAGCCTATGGACTAGCGAGCAGTTCTTC TRBV7-2 TRBD2 TRBJ2-1 .
CASSEGSSNTGELFF TGTGCCAGCAGTGAGGGGAGCTCGAACACCGGGGAGCTGTTTTTT TRBV2 . TRBJ2-2 once
CASSLGLAGLRETQYF TGTGCCAGTAGTCTTGGACTAGCGGGACTGAGAGAGACCCAGTACTTC TRBV19 TRBD2 TRBJ2-5 .
CASSAVGPYGYTF TGTGCCAGCAGTGCCGTGGGCCCCTATGGCTACACCTTC TRBV2 . TRBJ1-2 .
CASSIEAPAGELFF TGTGCCAGCAGTATCGAGGCCCCTGCCGGGGAGCTGTTTTTT TRBV6-4 . TRBJ2-2 .
CSVLQGEWRNIQYF TGCAGCGTCCTACAGGGGGAGTGGAGAAACATTCAGTACTTC TRBV29-1 TRBD1 TRBJ2-4 once
CASSQDRAGGTDTQYF TGTGCCAGCAGCCAAGATCGAGCGGGAGGCACAGATACGCAGTATTTT TRBV4-2 TRBD2 TRBJ2-3 .
CASSAGLGEKLFF TGTGCCAGCAGTGCGGGGTTAGGAGAAAAACTGTTTTTT TRBV6-5 . TRBJ1-4 .
CASTWGERSTDTQYF TGTGCCAGCACTTGGGGGGAGCGGAGCACAGATACGCAGTATTTT TRBV2 . TRBJ2-3 .
CASGRVKTEAFF TGTGCCAGTGGCAGGGTTAAAACTGAAGCTTTCTTT TRBV6-5 . TRBJ1-1 .
CPCGGTQYF TGTCCCTGCGGGGGGACCCAGTACTTC TRBV27 TRBD2 TRBJ2-5 .
CASSQVAGGPIQYF TGCGCCAGCAGCCAAGTAGCGGGAGGGCCCATTCAGTACTTC TRBV4-1 TRBD2 TRBJ2-4 .
CASRGGDRFTF TGTGCCAGTAGAGGGGGGGACAGGTTTACCTTC TRBV19 TRBD1 TRBJ1-2 .
CAIKDGSTYEQYF TGTGCCATCAAGGACGGGAGTACCTACGAGCAGTACTTC TRBV10-3 . TRBJ2-7 .